This TCR beta chain emerged from a study of tumor and adjacent non-tumor tissue in lung cancer. Whole-study results and caveats: TCR diversity was significantly greater in tumor than normal lung tissue.

The library came from three nested PCR rounds adapted from ARM-PCR protocols. Each CDR3 protein gets one entry after TCRdb re-called the multiplex PCR reads with MiXCR. The table includes 120,000 to 150,000 distinct CDR3 sequences, around 61% detected once. The template was RNA from unsorted bulk tissue. Comments on this clonotype: Its target is not known. A junction boundary mismatches the germline segment, possibly from a read error.

The sample comprised lung tumor tissue. The clonotype comes from a man in his 60s with small cell lung cancer.

DNA of the CDR3: TGTGCCAACAGTTATAGCGGGAGGGACACCGGGGAGCTGTTTTTT. Its protein is CANSYSGRDTGELFF. This chain uses TRBV6-6 with TRBJ2-2; the match to TRBD2 covers 11 bases. In germline, CDR1 is MNHNY, CDR2 SVGAGI (reference sequence). This CDR3 comprises 15 residues.